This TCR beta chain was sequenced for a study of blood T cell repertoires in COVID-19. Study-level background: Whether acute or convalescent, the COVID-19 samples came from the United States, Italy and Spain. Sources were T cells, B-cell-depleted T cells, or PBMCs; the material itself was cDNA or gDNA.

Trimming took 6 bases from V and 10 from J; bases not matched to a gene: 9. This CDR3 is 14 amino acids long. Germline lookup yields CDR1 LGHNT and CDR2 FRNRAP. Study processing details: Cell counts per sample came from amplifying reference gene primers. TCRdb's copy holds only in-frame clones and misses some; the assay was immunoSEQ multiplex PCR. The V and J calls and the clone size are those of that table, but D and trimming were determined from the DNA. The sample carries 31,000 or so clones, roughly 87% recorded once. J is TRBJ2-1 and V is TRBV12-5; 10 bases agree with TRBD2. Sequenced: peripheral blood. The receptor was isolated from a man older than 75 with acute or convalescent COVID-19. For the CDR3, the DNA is TGTGCTAGTGGGGTCCTAGCGGGAGTTGAGGAGCAGTTCTTC. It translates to CASGVLAGVEEQFF.